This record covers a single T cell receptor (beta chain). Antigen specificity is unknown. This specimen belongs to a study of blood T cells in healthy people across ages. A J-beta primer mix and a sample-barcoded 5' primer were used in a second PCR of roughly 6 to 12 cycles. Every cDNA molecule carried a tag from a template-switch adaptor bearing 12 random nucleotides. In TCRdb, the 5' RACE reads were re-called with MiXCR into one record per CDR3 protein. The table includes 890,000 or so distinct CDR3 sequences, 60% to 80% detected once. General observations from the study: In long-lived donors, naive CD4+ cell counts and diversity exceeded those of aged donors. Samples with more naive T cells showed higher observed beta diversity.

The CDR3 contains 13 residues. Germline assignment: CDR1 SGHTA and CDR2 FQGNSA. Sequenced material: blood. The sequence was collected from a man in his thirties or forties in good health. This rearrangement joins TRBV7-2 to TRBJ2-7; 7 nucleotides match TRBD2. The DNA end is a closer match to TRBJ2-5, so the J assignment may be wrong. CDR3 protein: CASSSQGGETQYF. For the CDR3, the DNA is TGTGCCAGCAGCTCCCAGGGAGGGGAGACCCAGTACTTC.